This section outlines one T cell receptor beta chain sequence together with its context. The antigen remains undetermined. This record belongs to a study of cytomegalovirus exposure and HLA in healthy donors. Amplification used 60 Vbeta primers and 13 Jbeta primers. Per the original data handling: There were tens of millions of unique TCR beta chains by a later count, and about 12 million of them were shared. Profiling relied on immunoSEQ multiplex PCR, and the TCRdb table lists in-frame clones only, not all of them. The V and J calls and clone size were taken over from that table, and D and trimming were inferred from the DNA. The sample has 120,000 to 150,000 clones; around 66% are singletons. Germline lookup yields CDR1 MGHRA and CDR2 YSYEKL. With 4 bases clipped from V and 6 bases from J, the junction kept 7 bases outside the gene matches. The CDR3 covers 14 residues. General study results and limits: Accurate prediction of most subjects' HLA-A and HLA-B alleles from TCR beta sequences was reported. According to the study, around 180 TCR beta chains were cytomegalovirus-associated. TCR beta sequences numbering under 20,000 were associated with HLA alleles at 0.05 false discovery rate in a later analysis.

This chain connects TRBV4-1 to TRBJ2-7; 9 positions agree with TRBD2. Sequencing used PBMCs. The clonotype was recovered from a woman aged 30 to 39 in good health and CMV-seropositive. The CDR3 DNA follows: TGCGCCAGCAGCCTGCAGGGACTAGCTACCGAGCAGTACTTC. It specifies CASSLQGLATEQYF.